The present T cell receptor (beta chain) was sequenced within a study of shared clonotypes between healthy human individuals (TCRdb year 2020). As for the study more broadly: Two women and three men aged 18 to 49 years were included in the cohort. To estimate repertoire size and how much clonotypes are shared between individuals, the study performed deep sequencing of blood TCR repertoires from a few healthy adults. Different laboratories and diverse techniques were used to prepare libraries and sequence TCR repertoires, to increase sequencing depth and limit assay-specific biases. Between about 0.94 and 10 billion PBMCs per donor were obtained by leukapheresis. For each donor, CD4 naive and CD4 memory were each given three plates, CD8 naive was given two plates, and CD8 memory was given one plate.

Here is what the overall study found, with its caveats: Incomplete sequencing was indicated by rarefaction of sorted-subset datasets, despite the large sequencing depth. Higher generation probabilities were observed for clonotypes shared by all four sorted-subset donors than for non-shared clonotypes. Sampling was restricted to blood, and TCR repertoires in tissues likely differ from the TCR repertoires found in blood. Across a few donors, roughly 5% of naive CD4, approximately 3.6% of naive CD8, 2% to 2.5% of memory CD4, and approximately 0.42% of memory CD8 clonotypes were shared. Pairwise subsampling indicated that sequencing depth was expected to affect the degree of clonotype sharing among donors. Estimated clonotype richness was generally larger for naive than for memory subsets. The small number of donors limited the genetic and exposure-history diversity represented.

With regard to this clone: Its cognate antigen has yet to be identified. No per-base quality is available; no much larger clone lies one base away.

Using the deep immunoSEQ assay, TCR CDR3 regions were amplified from genomic DNA by multiplex PCR. Genomic DNA extracted from each cell subset was distributed evenly over all wells of several immunoSEQ 96-well plates, and each plate served as one replicate. Each replicate PCR for sorted subsets received 150 to 250 ng genomic DNA, equal to roughly 30,000 T cell genomes. The purified libraries were quantified using a Qubit 3.0 fluorometer, sized with a Bioanalyzer 2100, and then quantified again using the KAPA Library Quantification kit. A separate single-read 150-cycle Illumina NextSeq 550 flow cell was used to sequence each immunoSEQ 96-well plate. On the authors' methods: Because the immunoSEQ output held only junctional sequences and lacked quality scores, the filtering could not match the filtering applied to full-length reads. To assign V/J genes and CDR3, sequences were annotated against IMGT germline references using PyIR, a Python wrapper for IgBLAST v1.9. Reads were filtered out if the reads had weak V/J assignments (E-value above 1e-6), no CDR3, stop codons, out-of-frame junctions, or ambiguous translated residues. A V3J clonotype was defined by an identical inferred V gene, J gene, and CDR3 amino acid sequence. To compute the percentage overlap between repertoires, the number of shared unique clonotypes was divided by the size of the smaller repertoire. RTK rarefaction, the Chao1 estimator, and Recon v2.1 estimates of unobserved clonotypes were used to assess repertoire richness. Generation probabilities for all TCRbeta clonotypes obtained by the gDNA method from several donors were computed using OLGA. TCRdb retrieved this table from immuneACCESS and kept in-frame rearrangements only. Not all clones are present; in checked studies, unresolved V genes account for under half, and no reason is known for the remainder. The DNA was the basis for D and trimming; V, J and clone size are from that table. The sample yields some 2.1 million clones; about 95% were counted once. The top ten clones comprise approximately 1.2% of the sample.

CD8 naive samples were CD45RO-negative cells positively selected for CCR7, giving a CD45RA+CCR7+ population that excluded TemRA cells. Donors were healthy HIV-negative adults with no recently reported acute infections or vaccinations. Every donor was a Caucasian adult residing in Nashville, Tennessee, USA. After blood collection by leukapheresis, PBMCs were isolated using Ficoll-Histopaque density gradient centrifugation and then cryopreserved in the vapor phase of liquid nitrogen. Purity and quantity of every magnetically sorted T cell population were checked by analytical flow cytometry. Genomic DNA was isolated from each sorted fraction and quantified by UV absorbance on a Nanodrop 2000c. A distance of 9 bases separates the germline ends of V and J, which lose 1 base and 2 bases respectively. CDR1 and CDR2 were assigned from the germline V gene (reference sequence) as GTSNPN and SVGIG. From the cysteine up to the phenylalanine, the CDR3 has a length of 14 residues. The only DNA kept is the CDR3, 42 bases in frame from the first base.

The sample taken for sequencing was naive CD8+ T cells sorted from blood. This sample's cell subset or site label indicates: CD45RA+CCR7+. The source of this sequence is a man between 18 and 29 years old in good health. The V gene is TRBV30 and the J gene is TRBJ2-1, and TRBD1 may be the D gene, going by 6 matching bases. The DNA sequence is as follows: TGTGCCTGGAGTGGCGACAGGCCCTACAATGAGCAGTTCTTC. This yields the protein CAWSGDRPYNEQFF.